A single T cell receptor beta chain is shown here with its context. Its antigen remains unknown. The CDR3 contains 13 residues. Germline CDR1 and CDR2: DFQATT and SNEGSKA (reference sequence). V was clipped by 2 bases and J by 4 bases, with 11 bases between them. These data originate in a study of response to subunit inactivated influenza vaccine. In TCRdb, the RT-PCR reads were re-called with MiXCR into one record per CDR3 protein. The repertoire holds some 500,000 distinct CDR3 sequences, with roughly 13% as singletons. Study results and caveats: The authors suggested that few new T cells are recruited per seasonal influenza vaccination.

The clonotype originates from a man over 45 who received an inactivated influenza vaccine. The material sequenced was PBMCs from blood, taken about 40 days after vaccination. This chain connects TRBV20-1 to TRBJ1-2, with TRBD1 as a possible D gene (6 bases). DNA of the CDR3: TGCAGTGCTAGACCGGGACATTCCTATGGCTACACCTTC. Its protein is CSARPGHSYGYTF.